This passage covers 26 T cell receptor beta chains from one sample sequenced in a study of blood T cell repertoires in COVID-19. Data came from immunoSEQ multiplex PCR; TCRdb stores just in-frame clones and leaves some out. The data hold roughly 250,000 clones, with approximately 79% observed a single time. The sequenced material came from peripheral blood. The receptors stem from an elderly woman with active or convalescent COVID-19.

A single count supports this clone. V gene TRBV19 combines with J gene TRBJ1-2; 7 bases line up with TRBD1. From germline, CDR1 is LNHDA and CDR2 SQIVND (reference sequence). V dropped 6 bases and J dropped 6; count of bases not matched to a gene: 10. CDR3 length equals 14 residues. CDR3 sequence reads: CASSHQTGVHGYTF. The CDR3 coding sequence is TGTGCCAGTAGCCACCAAACAGGGGTTCATGGCTACACCTTC. The whole variable domain, remainder taken from reference TRBV19 and TRBJ1-2, is DGGITQSPKYLFRKEGQNVTLSCEQNLNHDAMYWYRQDPGQGLRLIYYSQIVNDFQKGDIAEGYSVSREKKESFPLTVTSAQKNPTAFYLCASSHQTGVHGYTFGSGTRLTVV.

This clone was seen a single time. The chain has TRBV28 and TRBJ2-3, with 8 bases lining up with TRBD2. The germline V gene has CDR1 MDHEN and CDR2 SYDVKM. The ends lost 0 bases at V and 0 bases at J; junction bases unmatched: 8. The CDR3 loop spans 18 amino acids. The CDR3 here is CASSLWVSGAMSTDTQYF. The CDR3, as DNA: TGTGCCAGCAGTTTATGGGTTAGCGGGGCGATGAGCACAGATACGCAGTATTTT.

This chain links TRBV28 with TRBJ1-5; 7 bases agree with TRBD1. This CDR3 contains 13 residues. J lost 7 bases, V lost 6 bases, and 6 bases had no gene match. Looked up from germline, CDR1 is MDHEN and CDR2 is SYDVKM. The CDR3: CASRRDSGQPQHF. The CDR3 nucleotides read TGTGCCAGCAGGCGGGACAGTGGGCAGCCCCAGCATTTT.

A word on this clone: Being one base from a much bigger clone, this may be a read error. The chain employs TRBV12-3 or TRBV12-4 and TRBJ1-5, with 7 positions matching TRBD1. The trim removed 3 bases at V and 5 bases at J, leaving 1 base unmatched. This CDR3 is 13 amino acids long. The CDR3 DNA is TGTGCCAGCAGTTTCGACAGGGATCAGCCCCAGCATTTT. Translated: CASSFDRDQPQHF.

Written as DNA, the CDR3 is TGTGCCAGCAGTCCGCCCCCGGGTCAGGGACCCCTCCACTTT. This codes for CASSPPPGQGPLHF. The chain uses TRBV28 and TRBJ1-6; TRBD1 is a possible D gene (5 bases). Per germline, CDR1 MDHEN and CDR2 SYDVKM. Trimming removed 5 bases at V and 12 bases at J, with 17 bases between. The length of the CDR3 is 14 residues.

This clone has only one observation. J is TRBJ2-3 and V is TRBV5-1, with 10 bases aligning to TRBD1. The V gene's germline CDR1 is SGHRS and CDR2 YFSETQ. The CDR3 has 14 residues. V lost 3 bases to trimming and J lost 6 bases; unmatched junction nucleotides: 4. The CDR3 is CASSSGTGADTQYF. The CDR3 bases are TGCGCCAGCAGCTCCGGGACAGGGGCCGATACGCAGTATTTT.

This clone was observed a few times. The chain uses TRBV6-6 and TRBJ1-5, with D possibly TRBD1 on 6 matching bases. Trimming removed 5 bases at V and 9 bases at J, with 26 bases between. This CDR3 is 17 amino acids long. Germline CDR1 reads MNHNY; CDR2 reads SVGAGI (reference sequence). CDR3: CASSRWGGARATLPQHF. The DNA of the CDR3 is TGTGCCAGCAGTCGATGGGGGGGGGCAAGGGCAACATTGCCCCAGCATTTT.

The chain carries TRBV5-1 and TRBJ2-7; D gene unclear. V was cut by 6 bases and J by 0 bases, with 13 bases left in between. The germline gives CDR1 SGHRS, CDR2 YFSETQ. There are 14 residues in the CDR3. The chain's CDR3 is CASTPEASSYEQYF. The CDR3 coding sequence is TGCGCCAGCACCCCTGAGGCCAGCTCCTACGAGCAGTACTTC. Full variable domain (remainder filled in from reference TRBV5-1 and TRBJ2-7): KAGVTQTPRYLIKTRGQQVTLSCSPISGHRSVSWYQQTPGQGLQFLFEYFSETQRNKGNFPGRFSGRQFSNSRSEMNVSTLELGDSALYLCASTPEASSYEQYFGPGTRLTVT.

This chain connects TRBV20-1 to TRBJ2-7; no reliable D call. From germline, CDR1 is DFQATT and CDR2 SNEGSKA (reference sequence). This CDR3 region has 11 residues. The germline V and J ends were trimmed by 7 bases and 4 bases, with 11 bases remaining between them. As DNA, the CDR3 is TGCAGTGTTCTAGAAGCGTACGAGCAGTACTTC. Translated: CSVLEAYEQYF.

The V and J genes are TRBV3-1 (or the pseudogene TRBV3-2) and TRBJ2-5, with a possible D match to TRBD2 (5 bases). Trimming shortened V by 4 bases and J by 0 bases, and 6 bases separated the two germline ends. The CDR3 loop spans 13 amino acids. Germline assignment: CDR1 LGHDT and CDR2 YNNKEL (reference sequence). Written as DNA, the CDR3 is TGTGCCAGCAGCCCGGACTACCAAGAGACCCAGTACTTC. This encodes CASSPDYQETQYF.

The chain has TRBV19 and TRBJ2-1; 9 nucleotides match TRBD1. Germline V CDR1 and CDR2: LNHDA, SQIVND (reference sequence). CDR3 length equals 14 residues. Trimming cost V 5 bases and J 6 bases; bases outside gene matches: 5. The CDR3: CASSPRDRVNEQFF. Here the CDR3 DNA reads TGTGCCAGTAGTCCCCGGGACAGGGTCAATGAGCAGTTCTTC. The entire variable domain, with the rest obtained from reference TRBV19 and TRBJ2-1, is as follows: DGGITQSPKYLFRKEGQNVTLSCEQNLNHDAMYWYRQDPGQGLRLIYYSQIVNDFQKGDIAEGYSVSREKKESFPLTVTSAQKNPTAFYLCASSPRDRVNEQFFGPGTRLTVL.

This chain joins TRBV5-1 and TRBJ2-1, with 11 bases lining up with TRBD2. This CDR3 comprises 15 residues. With V trimmed by 4 bases and J by 4 bases, 4 bases remained unmatched. Germline V gives CDR1 SGHRS, CDR2 YFSETQ. CDR3 loop: CASSPRLAGYNEQFF. The CDR3 DNA reads TGCGCCAGCAGCCCGAGACTAGCGGGATACAATGAGCAGTTCTTC.

The chain links TRBV7-9 to TRBJ1-1, with a possible D match to TRBD1 (6 bases). V was shortened by 4 bases and J by 9 bases, with 15 bases between the two germline ends. The CDR3 extends over 13 amino acids. CDR1 and CDR2 from the germline V gene are SEHNR and FQNEAQ (reference sequence). CDR3 residues: CASSSIGQQKAFF. CDR3 bases: TGTGCCAGCAGCTCTATAGGACAGCAGAAAGCTTTCTTT.

V and J are TRBV28 and TRBJ2-7; D perhaps matches TRBD2 (7 bases). V was clipped by 3 bases and J by 7 bases, with 16 bases between them. The CDR3 consists of 14 residues. Germline V gene sequence: CDR1 MDHEN, CDR2 SYDVKM. CDR3 loop: CASSFRGASEEQYF. CDR3 nucleotide sequence: TGTGCCAGCAGTTTCCGGGGGGCATCGGAAGAGCAGTACTTC.

V usage is TRBV11-2 and J usage is TRBJ2-7; D remains unclear. From germline, CDR1 is SGHAT and CDR2 FQNNGV. With 4 bases removed from V and 7 bases from J, the gap between germline ends came to 8 bases. CDR3 length: 11 amino acids. The CDR3 nucleotides are TGTGCCAGCAGCTCCCTGCGGGAGCAGTACTTC. Translated: CASSSLREQYF. Looking up the rest from reference TRBV11-2 and TRBJ2-7 gives the full variable domain: EAGVAQSPRYKIIEKRQSVAFWCNPISGHATLYWYQQILGQGPKLLIQFQNNGVVDDSQLPKDRFSAERLKGVDSTLKIQPAKLEDSAVYLCASSSLREQYFGPGTRLTVT.

The chain uses TRBV6-4 and TRBJ2-3, with D hard to call. The ends were cut back, 0 bases at V and 2 bases at J, with 9 bases in the middle. The CDR3 length is 15 residues. Per the germline V gene, CDR1 is MRHNA and CDR2 is SNTAGT. The CDR3 protein is CASSDSYRTTDTQYF. The CDR3, as DNA: TGTGCCAGCAGTGACTCTTACAGAACCACAGATACGCAGTATTTT.

This clone was detected once. The V call is TRBV7-2, the J call TRBJ1-5; D might be TRBD1 (5 bases). Trimming took off 1 base at V and 2 bases at J, with 9 bases between the two ends. The CDR3 covers 15 residues. Germline CDR1 is SGHTA and CDR2 is FQGNSA. CDR3 amino acids: CASSLGGVGNQPQHF. As DNA, the CDR3 is TGTGCCAGCAGCTTAGGGGGGGTTGGCAATCAGCCCCAGCATTTT. Supplemented by reference TRBV7-2 and TRBJ1-5, the full variable domain reads GAGVSQSPSNKVTEKGKDVELRCDPISGHTALYWYRQSLGQGLEFLIYFQGNSAPDKSGLPSDRFSAERTGGSVSTLTIQRTQQEDSAVYLCASSLGGVGNQPQHFGDGTRLSIL.

The chain is built from TRBV12-5 and TRBJ2-2, with D perhaps TRBD1 (7 bases). The germline CDR1 and CDR2 sequences are LGHNT and FRNRAP. This CDR3 contains 18 residues. Trimming pared 8 bases from V and 3 bases from J, leaving 25 bases between. The CDR3 bases are TGTGCTAGTCCCAAAGCCCCGTCCGGCAGGGGGGACACCGGGGAGCTGTTTTTT. This sequence encodes CASPKAPSGRGDTGELFF.

The chain employs TRBV30 and TRBJ2-1, with TRBD1 matching over 12 bases. The CDR3 totals 17 residues. V shed 3 bases and J 1 base; nucleotides not matched to a gene: 7. The germline gives CDR1 GTSNPN, CDR2 SVGIG (reference sequence). The CDR3 sequence is CAWSDRDRGLSYNEQFF. In nucleotides, the CDR3 is TGTGCCTGGAGCGACCGGGACAGGGGGCTTTCCTACAATGAGCAGTTCTTC. The variable domain in full, completed from reference TRBV30 and TRBJ2-1, reads SQTIHQWPATLVQPVGSPLSLECTVEGTSNPNLYWYRQAAGRGLQLLFYSVGIGQISSEVPQNLSASRPQDRQFILSSKKLLLSDSGFYLCAWSDRDRGLSYNEQFFGPGTRLTVL.

V and J are TRBV19 and TRBJ1-5; TRBD1 is a possible D gene (6 bases). This CDR3 has 15 amino acids. Germline V gene sequence: CDR1 LNHDA, CDR2 SQIVND (reference sequence). The V and J ends lost 5 bases and 7 bases respectively, with 18 bases between them. CDR3 coding DNA: TGTGCCAGTAGTTCAGGCGGAGGGGGGGTCCAGCCCCAGCATTTT. This translates into CASSSGGGGVQPQHF. Variable domain in full (rest from reference TRBV19 and TRBJ1-5): DGGITQSPKYLFRKEGQNVTLSCEQNLNHDAMYWYRQDPGQGLRLIYYSQIVNDFQKGDIAEGYSVSREKKESFPLTVTSAQKNPTAFYLCASSSGGGGVQPQHFGDGTRLSIL.

The chain combines TRBV7-2 with TRBJ1-5; 9 positions match TRBD1. CDR3 length equals 15 residues. The germline CDR1 and CDR2 sequences are SGHTA and FQGNSA. J was trimmed by 4 bases and V by 5 bases; bases with no gene match: 6. CDR3 in DNA: TGTGCCAGCAGCCAGGTGGGACAGGGAAATCAGCCCCAGCATTTT. As protein: CASSQVGQGNQPQHF.

The chain carries TRBV3-1 (or the pseudogene TRBV3-2) and TRBJ1-2; 12 bases match TRBD1. V lost 3 bases, J lost 7 bases, and 3 bases stayed unmatched. This CDR3 spans 14 amino acids. From germline, CDR1 is LGHDT and CDR2 YNNKEL (reference sequence). The CDR3 reads CASSQGTGGLGYTF. The DNA for the CDR3 is TGTGCCAGCAGCCAGGGGACAGGGGGCCTTGGCTACACCTTC.

The V and J genes are TRBV6-4 and TRBJ2-3; TRBD1 agrees at 7 bases. The CDR3 is 14 amino acids. Losses at the gene ends were 6 bases for V and 5 bases for J; bases not matched to a gene: 8. From germline, CDR1 is MRHNA and CDR2 SNTAGT. The CDR3 region is CASSADRVGDTQYF. DNA for the CDR3: TGTGCCAGCAGCGCAGACAGGGTGGGAGATACGCAGTATTTT.

V usage is TRBV9 and J usage is TRBJ1-5; 9 bases align to TRBD1. The trim removed 3 bases at V and 1 base at J, leaving 2 bases unmatched. In germline, CDR1 is SGDLS, CDR2 YYNGEE. The CDR3 is 15 amino acids. In DNA form, the CDR3 reads TGTGCCAGCAGCGGGGGGACAGGGAGCAATCAGCCCCAGCATTTT. It yields the protein CASSGGTGSNQPQHF. The full variable domain, in which reference TRBV9 and TRBJ1-5 provide the parts outside the CDR3, is DSGVTQTPKHLITATGQRVTLRCSPRSGDLSVYWYQQSLDQGLQFLIQYYNGEERAKGNILERFSAQQFPDLHSELNLSSLELGDSALYFCASSGGTGSNQPQHFGDGTRLSIL.

The CDR3 is CASSLASGLSTDTQYF. The CDR3, as DNA: TGTGCCAGCAGCTTGGCTAGCGGGCTCAGCACAGATACGCAGTATTTT. This chain links TRBV5-4 with TRBJ2-3, with 8 bases aligning to TRBD2. Unmatched junction bases numbered 3, after V lost 0 bases and J lost 0 bases. Per germline, CDR1 SGHNT and CDR2 YYREEE (reference sequence). The CDR3 length is 16 residues. Full variable domain (missing parts from reference TRBV5-4 and TRBJ2-3): ETGVTQSPTHLIKTRGQQVTLRCSSQSGHNTVSWYQQALGQGPQFIFQYYREEENGRGNFPPRFSGLQFPNYSSELNVNALELDDSALYLCASSLASGLSTDTQYFGPGTRLTVL.

This clone was observed once. The genes are TRBV7-9 and TRBJ2-7; TRBD2 matches at 8 bases. V lost 4 bases, J lost 3 bases, and 2 bases stayed unmatched. CDR1 is SEHNR and CDR2 is FQNEAQ in the germline V gene (reference sequence). CDR3 length: 13 residues. Here the CDR3 DNA reads TGTGCCAGCAGCTCTACTAGCGGCTACGAGCAGTACTTC. Its protein product is CASSSTSGYEQYF.